This TCR beta chain was obtained from a study of shared clonotypes between healthy human individuals. Study-level information: Two women and a few men aged 18 to 49 served as donors. The study's findings and limits: Blood was the sole source, and tissue repertoires probably differ.

For this clone: Its specificity is unknown.

The donors were adults (healthy and HIV-negative) with no recent acute infections or vaccinations. Generated by immunoSEQ multiplex PCR, the TCRdb table keeps only in-frame clones and is missing some. The data hold about 500,000 clones, with around 77% observed a single time. Germline V gene sequence: CDR1 ENHRY, CDR2 SYGVKD. The CDR3 loop spans 15 amino acids. J was trimmed by 6 bases and V by 6 bases; bases with no gene match: 9. Material: PBMCs. The chain couples TRBV10-3 to TRBJ2-7, with TRBD2 matching 12 bases. The TCR comes from a woman aged 40 to 49 in good health. Some clones in this sample may be carry-over from other donors' samples. The CDR3 DNA reads TGTGCCATCAGCGCGACTAGCGGGGGAAGTTTCGAGCAGTACTTC. It yields the protein CAISATSGGSFEQYF.